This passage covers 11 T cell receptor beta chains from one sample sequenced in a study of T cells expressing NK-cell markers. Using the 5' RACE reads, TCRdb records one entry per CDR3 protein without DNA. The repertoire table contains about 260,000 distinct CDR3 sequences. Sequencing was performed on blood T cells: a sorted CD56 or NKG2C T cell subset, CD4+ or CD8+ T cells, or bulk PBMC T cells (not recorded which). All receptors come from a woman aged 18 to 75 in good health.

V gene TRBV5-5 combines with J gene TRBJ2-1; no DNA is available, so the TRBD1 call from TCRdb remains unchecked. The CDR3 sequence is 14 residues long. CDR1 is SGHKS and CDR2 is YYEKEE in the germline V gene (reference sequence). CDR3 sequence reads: CATAGRGNYNEQFF.

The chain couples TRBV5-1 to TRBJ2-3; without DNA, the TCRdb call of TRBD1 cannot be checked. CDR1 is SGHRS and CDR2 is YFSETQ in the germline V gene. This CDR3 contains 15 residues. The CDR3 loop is CASRRRGQGTDTQYF. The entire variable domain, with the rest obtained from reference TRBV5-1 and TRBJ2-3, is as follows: KAGVTQTPRYLIKTRGQQVTLSCSPISGHRSVSWYQQTPGQGLQFLFEYFSETQRNKGNFPGRFSGRQFSNSRSEMNVSTLELGDSALYLCASRRRGQGTDTQYFGPGTRLTVL.

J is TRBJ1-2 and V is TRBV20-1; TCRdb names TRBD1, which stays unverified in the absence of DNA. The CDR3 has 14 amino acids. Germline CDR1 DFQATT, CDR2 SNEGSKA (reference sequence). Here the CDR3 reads CSAPRTGASYGYTF.

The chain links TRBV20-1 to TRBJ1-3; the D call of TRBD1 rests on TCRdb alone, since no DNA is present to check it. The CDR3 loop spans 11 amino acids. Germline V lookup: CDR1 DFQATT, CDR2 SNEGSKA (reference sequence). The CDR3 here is CSAREGGTIYF.

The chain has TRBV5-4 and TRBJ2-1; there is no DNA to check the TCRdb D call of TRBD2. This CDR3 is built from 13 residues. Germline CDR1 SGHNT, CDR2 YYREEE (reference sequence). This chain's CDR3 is CASIKREKGEQFF.

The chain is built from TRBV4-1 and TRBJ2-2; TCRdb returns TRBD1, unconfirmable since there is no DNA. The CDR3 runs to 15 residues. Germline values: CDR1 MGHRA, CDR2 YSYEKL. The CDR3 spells CASSQQGQNTGELFF.

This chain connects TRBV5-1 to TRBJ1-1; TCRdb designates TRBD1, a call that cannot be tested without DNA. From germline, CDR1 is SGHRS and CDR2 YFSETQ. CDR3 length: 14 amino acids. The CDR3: CASSFDSMNTEAFF.

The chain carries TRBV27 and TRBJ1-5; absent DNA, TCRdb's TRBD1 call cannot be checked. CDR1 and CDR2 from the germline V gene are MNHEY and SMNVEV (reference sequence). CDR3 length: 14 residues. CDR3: CASSRTGVGQPQHF.

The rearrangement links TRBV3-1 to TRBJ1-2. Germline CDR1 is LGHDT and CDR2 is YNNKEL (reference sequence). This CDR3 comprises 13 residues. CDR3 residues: CASSQDQARSYTF.

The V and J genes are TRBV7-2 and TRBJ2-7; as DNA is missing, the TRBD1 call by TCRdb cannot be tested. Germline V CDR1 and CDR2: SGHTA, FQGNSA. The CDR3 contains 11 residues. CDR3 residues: CASSPRNEQYF.

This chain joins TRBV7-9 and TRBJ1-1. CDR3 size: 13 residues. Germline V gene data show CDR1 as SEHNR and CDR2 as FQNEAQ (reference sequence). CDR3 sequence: CASSLLSGTEAFF.